One T cell receptor (beta chain) is described in this entry. The length of the CDR3 is 14 residues. The germline CDR1 and CDR2 sequences are SGHDT and YYEEEE. The record originates from a study of control samples from healthy donors and cancer patients. Generated by immunoSEQ multiplex PCR, the TCRdb table keeps only in-frame clones and is missing some. The sample has over 100,000 clones, roughly 89% seen once. This TCR came from a man younger than 30 in good health. The chain uses TRBV5-6 and TRBJ1-3, with 10 bases that match TRBD1. The specimen sequenced was blood. In DNA, the CDR3 is TGTGCATCGGGACAGGGGTTCTCTGGAAACACCATATATTTT. Its translation is CASGQGFSGNTIYF.